The rows below give T cell receptor beta chains drawn from one sample of a study of cytomegalovirus exposure and HLA in healthy donors. Some clones are missing from TCRdb's copy, which holds only in-frame ones; the method was immunoSEQ multiplex PCR. This sample carries some 190,000 clones, roughly four fifths of them seen once, and the ten largest clones take roughly 2.1%. The sample consisted of PBMCs. The receptors here all came from a woman aged 25 to 39 in good health and CMV-seropositive. CDR3s include the opening cysteine and the closing phenylalanine or tryptophan.

j_call: TRBJ1-1; v_call: TRBV7-9; cdr3_aa: CASHRGLNTEAFF
j_call: TRBJ2-3; v_call: TRBV28; cdr3_aa: CASSPGLATRGYTDTQYF
j_call: TRBJ1-5; v_call: TRBV28; cdr3_aa: CASSSPGQGSLTQPQHF
j_call: TRBJ1-6; v_call: TRBV27; cdr3_aa: CASSLQGWGSPLHF
j_call: TRBJ2-2; v_call: TRBV28; cdr3_aa: CASSRHLTNTGELFF
j_call: TRBJ1-1; v_call: TRBV4-1; cdr3_aa: CASSQAKTGANTEAFF
j_call: TRBJ2-3; v_call: TRBV5-1; cdr3_aa: CASSLGGGTDTQYF
j_call: TRBJ2-7; v_call: TRBV5-4; cdr3_aa: CASSGGRNEAYEQYF
j_call: TRBJ2-7; v_call: TRBV10-3; cdr3_aa: CASGGLYEQYF
j_call: TRBJ2-3; v_call: TRBV10-1; cdr3_aa: CASSYYRVGDTQYF
j_call: TRBJ1-6; v_call: TRBV6-5; cdr3_aa: CASKPGQNSPLHF
j_call: TRBJ2-5; v_call: TRBV7-3; cdr3_aa: CASSLIGQETQYF
j_call: TRBJ2-1; v_call: TRBV4-3; cdr3_aa: CASSTYLIEEQFF
j_call: TRBJ2-1; v_call: TRBV2; cdr3_aa: CASSEIRGDEQFF
j_call: TRBJ2-3; v_call: TRBV7-2; cdr3_aa: CASSYTGARRDRVWRTQYF
j_call: TRBJ1-4; v_call: TRBV4-1; cdr3_aa: CASSQALDEKLFF
j_call: TRBJ1-2; v_call: TRBV7-9; cdr3_aa: CASSFGTGNYGYTF
j_call: TRBJ1-2; v_call: TRBV5-6; cdr3_aa: CASSLSGDRGYTF
j_call: TRBJ2-5; v_call: TRBV15; cdr3_aa: CATSRGHLTVTQETQYF
j_call: TRBJ2-7; v_call: TRBV5-6; cdr3_aa: CASSRGTGTEYF
j_call: TRBJ2-1; v_call: TRBV28; cdr3_aa: CASIGGPSGGRFF
j_call: TRBJ2-3; v_call: TRBV5-1; cdr3_aa: CASSPLGVQAGVQYF
j_call: TRBJ2-7; v_call: TRBV4-3; cdr3_aa: CASSQNSGPPYEQYF
j_call: TRBJ1-1; v_call: TRBV15; cdr3_aa: CAASKEQGWNTEAFF
j_call: TRBJ1-5; v_call: TRBV10-3; cdr3_aa: CAISENGQNQPQHF
j_call: TRBJ1-1; v_call: TRBV29-1; cdr3_aa: CSALTGDAEAFF
j_call: TRBJ1-2; v_call: TRBV29-1; cdr3_aa: CSVEDAGTLLFDGYTF
j_call: TRBJ2-7; v_call: TRBV7-8; cdr3_aa: CASSLVFSGSQGSYEQYF
j_call: TRBJ1-5; v_call: TRBV5-5; cdr3_aa: CASSLRTGQTQPQHF
j_call: TRBJ1-3; v_call: TRBV7-9; cdr3_aa: CASSPQPGNTIYF
j_call: TRBJ1-2; v_call: TRBV9; cdr3_aa: CASSVALVEGGYTF
j_call: TRBJ2-1; v_call: TRBV5-4; cdr3_aa: CASRTSGRVNEQFF
j_call: TRBJ2-2; v_call: TRBV30; cdr3_aa: CAWSASGSETGELFF
j_call: TRBJ1-4; v_call: TRBV9; cdr3_aa: CASSVGQGSRTNEKLFF
j_call: TRBJ1-5; v_call: TRBV5-4; cdr3_aa: CASSLGGGGGQPQHF
j_call: TRBJ2-1; v_call: TRBV27; cdr3_aa: CASSLSAGVSYNEQFF
j_call: TRBJ1-5; v_call: TRBV7-9; cdr3_aa: CASSSTGGPLQPQHF
j_call: TRBJ1-2; v_call: TRBV7-2; cdr3_aa: CASSLDREGGYTF
j_call: TRBJ1-1; v_call: TRBV10-3; cdr3_aa: CATTTEMNTEAFF
j_call: TRBJ2-3; v_call: TRBV5-6; cdr3_aa: CASSLLAGGQGTDTQYF
j_call: TRBJ2-2; v_call: TRBV5-4; cdr3_aa: CASRSGGLAGLTGELFF
j_call: TRBJ2-5; v_call: TRBV2; cdr3_aa: CASGLVETQYF
j_call: TRBJ1-4; v_call: TRBV30; cdr3_aa: CASNRVSTNEKLFF
j_call: TRBJ1-4; v_call: TRBV29-1; cdr3_aa: CSVDLGGGEKLFF
j_call: TRBJ2-1; v_call: TRBV7-8; cdr3_aa: CASSPPFREQFF
j_call: TRBJ2-5; v_call: TRBV27; cdr3_aa: CASSLYREQETQYF